These 2 T cell receptor beta chains came from one sample sequenced in a study of Ad26.COV2.S vaccination and SARS-CoV-2 variants. As to treatment: some 20 received Ad26.COV2.S at low or high dose, single or two shots; about 5 received placebo; per-sample allocation not given. Sample collection was performed on day 63 after the first vaccine or placebo injection. Clones were sequenced by immunoSEQ multiplex PCR, and TCRdb holds only the in-frame ones, with some missing. The sample shows about 400,000 clones, approximately 86% of them seen only once. This sample comprised peripheral blood, obtained in a trial of Ad26.COV2.S vaccine versus placebo. These receptor sequences come from a person aged 18 to 65 who received the Ad26.COV2.S COVID-19 vaccine or a placebo.

The chain combines TRBV11-2 with TRBJ2-3; the D call may be TRBD1 or TRBD2 (6 bases each). CDR1 and CDR2 (germline): SGHAT, FQNNGV. V gave up 5 bases and J gave up 2 bases, with 17 bases separating them. The CDR3 is 16 amino acids. CDR3 in DNA: TGTGCCAGCAGCCCCCTGGGGGCGGGGTTCACAGATACGCAGTATTTT. Protein sequence: CASSPLGAGFTDTQYF.

This clone showed up just a few times. The chain employs TRBV7-9 and TRBJ1-6; D is undetermined. Germline V gene lookup returns CDR1 SEHNR and CDR2 FQNEAQ (reference sequence). This CDR3 is 12 amino acids long. Trimming removed 5 bases at V and 5 bases at J, with 4 bases between. The CDR3 DNA reads as TGTGCCAGCAGCCGAGATAATTCACCCCTCCACTTT. Translating it yields CASSRDNSPLHF.